The T cell receptor (beta chain) described here comes from a study of shared clonotypes between healthy human individuals. The study, taken as a whole, reports: A reduction in generation probabilities was seen for non-shared clonotypes relative to those shared by all four donors. Memory subsets had estimated richness that was generally smaller than that of naive subsets.

The CDR3 runs 13 residues. V lost 1 base and J lost 2, with 6 bases in between. The germline gives CDR1 SGHKS, CDR2 YYEKEE (reference sequence). Assay: immunoSEQ multiplex PCR; the TCRdb copy retains only in-frame clones and omits some. The sample lists more than 2,000,000 clones, just over 90% occurring once. This clone has a single count. Antigen: not known. The sequence came from a man aged 18 to 29 in good health. Some clones in this sample may be carry-over from other donors' samples. The sample comprised naive CD4+ T cells from PBMCs. Subset noted: CD45RA+ positively selected. The chain joins TRBV5-5 to TRBJ2-5; D is unclear. Here the CDR3 DNA reads TGTGCCAGCAGCTTGCTACAGCAAGAGACCCAGTACTTC. Amino acids: CASSLLQQETQYF. The full variable domain, in which reference TRBV5-5 and TRBJ2-5 provide the parts outside the CDR3, is DAGVTQSPTHLIKTRGQQVTLRCSPISGHKSVSWYQQVLGQGPQFIFQYYEKEERGRGNFPDRFSARQFPNYSSELNVNALLLGDSALYLCASSLLQQETQYFGPGTRLLVL.